This is a list of T cell receptor beta chains from one sample in a study of T cell responses to AZD1222 COVID-19 vaccine. Only in-frame clones appear in the TCRdb table, and some are missing; sequencing was by immunoSEQ multiplex PCR. This table holds about 120,000 clones, just over 85% found once. This sample comprised peripheral blood, obtained on day 0 of AZD1222 vaccination. These receptors were obtained from an adult in good health. Both conserved end residues are part of each CDR3. A D gene is named only where the DNA matches it firmly. Size tells how often a clone was seen (once, few, many) or the class of an expanded clone, and some rows leave it out.

cdr3_nt: TGTGCCAGCAGCGGGGAAGGGGTAGCCTACGAGCAGTACTTC; cdr3_aa: CASSGEGVAYEQYF; j_call: TRBJ2-7; d_call: -; v_call: TRBV9; clone_size: -
cdr3_nt: TGTGCCAGCAGCCTAACGGGGGGGAGGGGCGCCCAGCCCCAGCATTTT; cdr3_aa: CASSLTGGRGAQPQHF; j_call: TRBJ1-5; d_call: -; v_call: TRBV7-2; clone_size: -
cdr3_nt: TGTGCCACCAGCAGAGCGGGACAGGGTTCCGAGCAGTACTTC; cdr3_aa: CATSRAGQGSEQYF; j_call: TRBJ2-7; d_call: TRBD1; v_call: TRBV15; clone_size: -
cdr3_nt: TGTGCCTGGAGTGCCATGGGGGGGGGTAATTCACCCCTCCACTTT; cdr3_aa: CAWSAMGGGNSPLHF; j_call: TRBJ1-6; d_call: -; v_call: TRBV30; clone_size: -
cdr3_nt: TGCGCCAGCAGCCAAGTGTCCAGCAGCTATGGCTACACCTTC; cdr3_aa: CASSQVSSSYGYTF; j_call: TRBJ1-2; d_call: -; v_call: TRBV4-3; clone_size: -
cdr3_nt: TGTGCCTGGAACCCGGGACAGGGTGACAATGAGCAGTTCTTC; cdr3_aa: CAWNPGQGDNEQFF; j_call: TRBJ2-1; d_call: TRBD1; v_call: TRBV30; clone_size: -
cdr3_nt: TGTGCCAGCAGCCAAGAAGGTAAAGTGACTAACTATGGCTACACCTTC; cdr3_aa: CASSQEGKVTNYGYTF; j_call: TRBJ1-2; d_call: -; v_call: TRBV14; clone_size: -
cdr3_nt: TGTGCCAGCAGCCTCGGGACGGCAAAACAAGAGACCCAGTACTTC; cdr3_aa: CASSLGTAKQETQYF; j_call: TRBJ2-5; d_call: -; v_call: TRBV5-4; clone_size: -
cdr3_nt: TGTGCCAGCAGCACTCGGACAACCAGCTATGGCTACACCTTC; cdr3_aa: CASSTRTTSYGYTF; j_call: TRBJ1-2; d_call: -; v_call: TRBV7-8; clone_size: -
cdr3_nt: TGTGCCAGCAGCACGGGACTAGCGGGGGCGTACACCGGGGAGCTGTTTTTT; cdr3_aa: CASSTGLAGAYTGELFF; j_call: TRBJ2-2; d_call: TRBD2; v_call: TRBV7-2; clone_size: -
cdr3_nt: TGTGCCATCAGTGCTTCCCCAGGGGCAGCCTCTCTTAACTATGGCTACACCTTC; cdr3_aa: CAISASPGAASLNYGYTF; j_call: TRBJ1-2; d_call: -; v_call: TRBV10-3; clone_size: few
cdr3_nt: TGTGCCAGCAGTGTCCAGGGGATGAACACTGAAGCTTTCTTT; cdr3_aa: CASSVQGMNTEAFF; j_call: TRBJ1-1; d_call: -; v_call: TRBV6-2/TRBV6-3; clone_size: -
cdr3_nt: TGTGCCAGCGGCCCGCCAGGCACAGATACGCAGTATTTT; cdr3_aa: CASGPPGTDTQYF; j_call: TRBJ2-3; d_call: -; v_call: TRBV6-5; clone_size: -
cdr3_nt: TGTGCCAGCAGTGAAGGGACAGCCATCCCCTATGGCTACACCTTC; cdr3_aa: CASSEGTAIPYGYTF; j_call: TRBJ1-2; d_call: -; v_call: TRBV2; clone_size: -
cdr3_nt: TGTGCCAGCAAGAACAGGGTTGGCACAGATACGCAGTATTTT; cdr3_aa: CASKNRVGTDTQYF; j_call: TRBJ2-3; d_call: -; v_call: TRBV2; clone_size: -
cdr3_nt: TGTGCCTGCAGGACTAGCGGGAGGGCCAAGTCGGGTGATACGCAGTATTTT; cdr3_aa: CACRTSGRAKSGDTQYF; j_call: TRBJ2-3; d_call: TRBD2; v_call: TRBV19; clone_size: -
cdr3_nt: TGTGCCAGCTCACCAGGGTACACAGGAGGTCGAGAGACCCAGTACTTC; cdr3_aa: CASSPGYTGGRETQYF; j_call: TRBJ2-5; d_call: -; v_call: TRBV18; clone_size: -
cdr3_nt: TGTGCCAGCAGCCCCGGTGGGGGTCGCGGGAGACAAGAGACCCAGTACTTC; cdr3_aa: CASSPGGGRGRQETQYF; j_call: TRBJ2-5; d_call: TRBD2; v_call: TRBV7-9; clone_size: -
cdr3_nt: TGTGCCAGCAGCCAAGGGGGGGAGGAGTTCTTC; cdr3_aa: CASSQGGEEFF; j_call: TRBJ2-1; d_call: -; v_call: TRBV3-1/TRBV3-2; clone_size: -
cdr3_nt: TGTGCCAGCAGATTAGACCCCAATCAGCCCCAGCATTTT; cdr3_aa: CASRLDPNQPQHF; j_call: TRBJ1-5; d_call: -; v_call: TRBV6-5; clone_size: -
cdr3_nt: TGTGCCAGCTCACCAAATACCGGGACAGGCCGGATCGAGCAGTACTTC; cdr3_aa: CASSPNTGTGRIEQYF; j_call: TRBJ2-7; d_call: TRBD1; v_call: TRBV18; clone_size: -
cdr3_nt: TGTGCCAGCCTCTCTCTCGCGGGACTAGCGGTCCAAGAGACCCAGTACTTC; cdr3_aa: CASLSLAGLAVQETQYF; j_call: TRBJ2-5; d_call: TRBD2; v_call: TRBV2; clone_size: -
cdr3_nt: TGTGCCAGCAGCTTGGTAGTTGGGGCGGGCCACGCCGGGGAGCTGTTTTTT; cdr3_aa: CASSLVVGAGHAGELFF; j_call: TRBJ2-2; d_call: -; v_call: TRBV5-8; clone_size: -
cdr3_nt: TGTGCCAGCAGCTTGCGCGACAGGGGAGGGACTGAAGCTTTCTTT; cdr3_aa: CASSLRDRGGTEAFF; j_call: TRBJ1-1; d_call: TRBD1; v_call: TRBV5-8; clone_size: -
cdr3_nt: TGTGCCAGCAGTTTCAGGGGGGCCCACTCTGGAAACACCATATATTTT; cdr3_aa: CASSFRGAHSGNTIYF; j_call: TRBJ1-3; d_call: TRBD1; v_call: TRBV28; clone_size: -
cdr3_nt: TGTGCCAGCAACCTTCAGGGGGCAGATGGCTACACCTTC; cdr3_aa: CASNLQGADGYTF; j_call: TRBJ1-2; d_call: TRBD1; v_call: TRBV6-5; clone_size: -
cdr3_nt: TGTGCCAGCAGTTACGGGGGGGCACCATTGAACACTGAAGCTTTCTTT; cdr3_aa: CASSYGGAPLNTEAFF; j_call: TRBJ1-1; d_call: -; v_call: TRBV6-5; clone_size: -
cdr3_nt: TGTGCCTGGAGGCGACAGGCATACTCCTACGAGCAGTACTTC; cdr3_aa: CAWRRQAYSYEQYF; j_call: TRBJ2-7; d_call: -; v_call: TRBV30; clone_size: -
cdr3_nt: TGTGCCAGCAGTTACTCTACACTCGGGGTCTACGAGCAGTACTTC; cdr3_aa: CASSYSTLGVYEQYF; j_call: TRBJ2-7; d_call: -; v_call: TRBV6-5; clone_size: once
cdr3_nt: TGTGCCAGCAGTCCGGAATACAATGAGCAGTTCTTC; cdr3_aa: CASSPEYNEQFF; j_call: TRBJ2-1; d_call: -; v_call: TRBV12-3/TRBV12-4; clone_size: -
cdr3_nt: TGTGCCACCAGTGAGGGTCCCCGGGACAGCCTCCACTTC; cdr3_aa: CATSEGPRDSLHF; j_call: TRBJ2-7; d_call: TRBD1; v_call: TRBV24-1; clone_size: -
cdr3_nt: TGTGCCAGCAGCTTAGGGGGGACTAGCATAAACAATGAGCAGTTCTTC; cdr3_aa: CASSLGGTSINNEQFF; j_call: TRBJ2-1; d_call: TRBD2; v_call: TRBV7-2; clone_size: -
cdr3_nt: TGTGCCAGCAGCTTACGCCAGCCCAGTGATGAGCAGTACTTC; cdr3_aa: CASSLRQPSDEQYF; j_call: TRBJ2-7; d_call: -; v_call: TRBV7-2; clone_size: -
cdr3_nt: TGTGCCAGCAGCCGGGCAACAGACTATGGCTACACCTTC; cdr3_aa: CASSRATDYGYTF; j_call: TRBJ1-2; d_call: -; v_call: TRBV19; clone_size: few
cdr3_nt: TGTGCCATCAGTGAGTCGCTTGCTGGCTACACCTTC; cdr3_aa: CAISESLAGYTF; j_call: TRBJ1-2; d_call: -; v_call: TRBV10-3; clone_size: few
cdr3_nt: TGCGCCAGCAGCCAAGAGGCTAGCGGGGTGAACACCGGGGAGCTGTTTTTT; cdr3_aa: CASSQEASGVNTGELFF; j_call: TRBJ2-2; d_call: TRBD2; v_call: TRBV4-3; clone_size: -
cdr3_nt: TGTGCCAGCAGCCAAGATCAGGAGTACAATGAGCAGTTCTTC; cdr3_aa: CASSQDQEYNEQFF; j_call: TRBJ2-1; d_call: -; v_call: TRBV3-1/TRBV3-2; clone_size: -
cdr3_nt: TGTGCCAGCAGTTACTCCGCGGGAGGTTCCTACGAGCAGTACTTC; cdr3_aa: CASSYSAGGSYEQYF; j_call: TRBJ2-7; d_call: TRBD2; v_call: TRBV6-5; clone_size: -
cdr3_nt: TGTGCCAGCAGCCAAGTGTCTGGAGTGGCCTACGAGCAGTACTTC; cdr3_aa: CASSQVSGVAYEQYF; j_call: TRBJ2-7; d_call: -; v_call: TRBV14; clone_size: -
cdr3_nt: TGCGCCAGCAGCCCGACAGGACATGCAGACTACGAGCAGTACTTC; cdr3_aa: CASSPTGHADYEQYF; j_call: TRBJ2-7; d_call: -; v_call: TRBV4-1; clone_size: -
cdr3_nt: TGTGCCAGCTTTCTAACCGGGACACCGGAGAACTATGGCTACACCTTC; cdr3_aa: CASFLTGTPENYGYTF; j_call: TRBJ1-2; d_call: -; v_call: TRBV6-6; clone_size: few
cdr3_nt: TGTGCCAGCGGGACTCGTCCCTACGAGCAGTACTTC; cdr3_aa: CASGTRPYEQYF; j_call: TRBJ2-7; d_call: -; v_call: TRBV7-9; clone_size: few
cdr3_nt: TGTGCCAGCAGCGCGCTGTCACCCAGGGGGGCTTCTGGAAACACCATATATTTT; cdr3_aa: CASSALSPRGASGNTIYF; j_call: TRBJ1-3; d_call: TRBD1; v_call: TRBV9; clone_size: once
cdr3_nt: TGTGCCAGCAGCGTGGCGGGGGGGCCAAATACGCAGTATTTT; cdr3_aa: CASSVAGGPNTQYF; j_call: TRBJ2-3; d_call: TRBD2; v_call: TRBV9; clone_size: -
cdr3_nt: TGCGCCAGCAGTCTCGCCCGGACTAGCGGGGAGGCAGATACGCAGTATTTT; cdr3_aa: CASSLARTSGEADTQYF; j_call: TRBJ2-3; d_call: TRBD2; v_call: TRBV23-1; clone_size: -
cdr3_nt: TGTGCCAGCAGTTACCAGGCGGGAGATACGCAGTATTTT; cdr3_aa: CASSYQAGDTQYF; j_call: TRBJ2-3; d_call: -; v_call: TRBV6-5; clone_size: -
cdr3_nt: TGTGCCAGCAGCCCCAGGACAGGGGTCAATCAGCCCCAGCATTTT; cdr3_aa: CASSPRTGVNQPQHF; j_call: TRBJ1-5; d_call: TRBD1; v_call: TRBV7-2; clone_size: -
cdr3_nt: TGTGCCAGCAGCCAAGAGACAGGGTACGGTGAAAAACTGTTTTTT; cdr3_aa: CASSQETGYGEKLFF; j_call: TRBJ1-4; d_call: TRBD1; v_call: TRBV3-1/TRBV3-2; clone_size: -
cdr3_nt: TGTGCCAGCAGCCAAGTGCCGCCCGACTCCTACAATGAGCAGTTCTTC; cdr3_aa: CASSQVPPDSYNEQFF; j_call: TRBJ2-1; d_call: -; v_call: TRBV14; clone_size: -
cdr3_nt: TGTGCCACCAGTGATTACAAAGCGGGGGGGTCCGTGGATACGCAGTATTTT; cdr3_aa: CATSDYKAGGSVDTQYF; j_call: TRBJ2-3; d_call: TRBD2; v_call: TRBV24-1; clone_size: -
cdr3_nt: TGCAGCGTTGTTGTTCTAGATAGCAATCAGCCCCAGCATTTT; cdr3_aa: CSVVVLDSNQPQHF; j_call: TRBJ1-5; d_call: -; v_call: TRBV29-1; clone_size: -
cdr3_nt: TGCGCCAGCAGATACGGACAGGAGAAAGGCGGGGAGCTGTTTTTT; cdr3_aa: CASRYGQEKGGELFF; j_call: TRBJ2-2; d_call: TRBD1; v_call: TRBV5-1; clone_size: -
cdr3_nt: TGTGCCAGCAGCGATCCTATATGGGGGGTCTATGGCTACACCTTC; cdr3_aa: CASSDPIWGVYGYTF; j_call: TRBJ1-2; d_call: -; v_call: TRBV5-4; clone_size: -
cdr3_nt: TGCAGCGTTGGAGGCGTACAGAACACTGAAGCTTTCTTT; cdr3_aa: CSVGGVQNTEAFF; j_call: TRBJ1-1; d_call: -; v_call: TRBV29-1; clone_size: -
cdr3_nt: TGTGCCAGCAGCATCACCAGGGAGGGCACTGAAGCTTTCTTT; cdr3_aa: CASSITREGTEAFF; j_call: TRBJ1-1; d_call: -; v_call: TRBV7-8; clone_size: -
cdr3_nt: TGTGCCAGCAGCTTGGAGTTGGCTACGAGCTCCTACGAGCAGTACTTC; cdr3_aa: CASSLELATSSYEQYF; j_call: TRBJ2-7; d_call: -; v_call: TRBV5-5; clone_size: -
cdr3_nt: TGTGCCAGCAGCCAAGCCTCATGGTCGAACACTGAAGCTTTCTTT; cdr3_aa: CASSQASWSNTEAFF; j_call: TRBJ1-1; d_call: -; v_call: TRBV3-1/TRBV3-2; clone_size: -
cdr3_nt: TGTGCCAGTAGTATACCGCCTGGATTTGACTCCTACAATGAGCAGTTCTTC; cdr3_aa: CASSIPPGFDSYNEQFF; j_call: TRBJ2-1; d_call: -; v_call: TRBV19; clone_size: -
cdr3_nt: TGTGCCAGCAGCTTCCCGGGGCGTAAGTTCAATGAGCAGTTCTTC; cdr3_aa: CASSFPGRKFNEQFF; j_call: TRBJ2-1; d_call: -; v_call: TRBV11-2; clone_size: -